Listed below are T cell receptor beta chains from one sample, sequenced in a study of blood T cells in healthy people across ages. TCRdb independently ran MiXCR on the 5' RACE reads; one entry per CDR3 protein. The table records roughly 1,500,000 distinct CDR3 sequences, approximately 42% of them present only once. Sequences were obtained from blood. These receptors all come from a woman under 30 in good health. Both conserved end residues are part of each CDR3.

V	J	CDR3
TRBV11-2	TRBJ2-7	CASSWGQGGGYEQYF
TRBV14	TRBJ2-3	CASSPGLVAYF
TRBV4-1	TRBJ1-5	CASSQVPGTRQPQHF
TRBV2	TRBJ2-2	CASKASGELFF
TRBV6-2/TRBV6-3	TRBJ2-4	CASSEPIRTFQYF
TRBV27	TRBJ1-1	CASSPLPTGGFTEAFF
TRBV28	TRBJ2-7	CASSFATGEQYF
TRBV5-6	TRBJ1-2	CASSSRGTGGLANYGYTF
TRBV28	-	CASSNRDGYYEQYF
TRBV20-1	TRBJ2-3	CSASPGLAGGTDTQYF
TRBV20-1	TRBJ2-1	CSAPLAGGSSYNEQFF
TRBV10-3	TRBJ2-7	CAISALEGARDEQYF
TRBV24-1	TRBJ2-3	CATKSGGSDTQYF
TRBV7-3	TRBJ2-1	CASSLGQGASNEQFF
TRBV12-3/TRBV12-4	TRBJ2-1	CASTLRQGDNEQFF
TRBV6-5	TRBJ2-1	CASSYPGTSGDYNEQFF
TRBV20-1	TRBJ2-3	CSAAMWTSGGINTDTQYF
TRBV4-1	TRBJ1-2	CASSQQQGADYGYTF
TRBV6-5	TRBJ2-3	CASSYLSVDPTTDTQYF
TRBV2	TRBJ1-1	CASSQDGTEAFF
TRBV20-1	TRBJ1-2	CSAGTDGYTF
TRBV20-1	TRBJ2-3	CSASVRSGGVKPDTQYF
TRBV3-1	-	CASSQDSVYGNEQFF
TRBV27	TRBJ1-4	CASRLAGTANEKLFF
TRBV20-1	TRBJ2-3	CSAKPLAGVSTDTQYF
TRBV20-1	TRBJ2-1	CSARGSVGNDNEQFF
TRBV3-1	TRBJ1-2	CASSLTDAANYGYTF
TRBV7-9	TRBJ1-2	CASIEPAGGLDYGYTF
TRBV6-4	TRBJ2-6	CASSDLSGANVLTF
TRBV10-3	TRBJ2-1	CAISESGTGYNEQFF
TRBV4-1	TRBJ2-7	CASSPSGGVVTNEQYF
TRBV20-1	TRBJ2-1	CSAADEKSYNEQFF
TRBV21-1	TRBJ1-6	CANGSEQGGDNSPLHF
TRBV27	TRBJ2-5	CASTLTGTAYNEQYF
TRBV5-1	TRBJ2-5	CASSLMVSGGPETQYF
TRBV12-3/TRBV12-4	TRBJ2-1	CASSYLYNEQFF
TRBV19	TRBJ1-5	CACKGQVNQPQHF
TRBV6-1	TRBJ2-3	CASSEGAGVLIDTQYF
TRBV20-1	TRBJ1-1	CSASHGGTEAFF
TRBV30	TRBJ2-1	CAWGTGNSHEQFF
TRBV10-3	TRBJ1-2	CAISDDRGTYGYTF
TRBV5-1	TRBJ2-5	CASSSDTLGETQYF
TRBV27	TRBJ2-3	CASSHGTTSTDTQYF
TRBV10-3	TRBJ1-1	CAISESVLPGTSTEAFF
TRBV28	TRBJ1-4	CASSLSGIDNEKLFF
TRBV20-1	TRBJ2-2	CSAQSGKGGTGELFF
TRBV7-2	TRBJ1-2	CASSTPSQSSGYTF
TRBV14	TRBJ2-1	CASSQAGWDNEQFF